The sequence of this T cell receptor beta chain was determined in a study of cytomegalovirus exposure and HLA in healthy donors. Overall study: Membership in the Caucasian-associated ancestry cluster was found for around 81% of approximately 380 genotyped donors.

Researchers ran the PCR with 60 Vbeta and 13 Jbeta primers. Sequencing used immunoSEQ multiplex PCR; TCRdb keeps in-frame clones, though not all of them. The data contain 95,000 to 100,000 clones, about 70% of them singletons. The study's findings and limits: Versus the approximately 670-donor mean, an Asian-associated ancestry cluster reportedly showed fewer N-insertions in a later analysis. For most TCR sequences rarity was the rule, although some public TCRs occurred in many donors. The study put 150 or so TCR beta chains on its list as cytomegalovirus-associated.

To note about this clone: Its matching antigen is unknown.

Sequencing was carried out using PBMCs. The source of this sequence is a woman in her forties in good health and CMV-seronegative.

The CDR3 coding sequence is TGTGCCAGCAGCGTACATGCCCCAGGAGGGGAAGAGACCCAGTACTTC. Translating gives CASSVHAPGGEETQYF. The V gene is TRBV9, the J gene TRBJ2-5, with D possibly TRBD2 on 6 matching bases. This CDR3 has 16 residues. CDR1 is SGDLS, CDR2 YYNGEE, per germline. With 1 base removed from V and 3 bases from J, the gap between germline ends came to 16 bases.